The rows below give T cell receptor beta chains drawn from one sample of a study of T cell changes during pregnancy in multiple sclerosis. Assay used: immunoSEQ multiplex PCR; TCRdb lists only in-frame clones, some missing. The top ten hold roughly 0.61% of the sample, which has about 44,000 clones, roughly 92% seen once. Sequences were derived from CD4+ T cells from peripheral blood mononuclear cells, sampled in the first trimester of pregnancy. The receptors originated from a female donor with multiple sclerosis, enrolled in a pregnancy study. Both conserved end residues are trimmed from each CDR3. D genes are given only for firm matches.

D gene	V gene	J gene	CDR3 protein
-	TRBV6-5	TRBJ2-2	ASSLLGATGELF
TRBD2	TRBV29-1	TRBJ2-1	SVLFRREVSLSNEQF
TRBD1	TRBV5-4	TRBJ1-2	ASSLPRGQGVGYT
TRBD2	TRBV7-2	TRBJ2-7	ASSPGRGGYEQY
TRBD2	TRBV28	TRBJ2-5	ASSRGLAGEGVQETQY
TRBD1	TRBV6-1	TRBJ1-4	ASSEGTGSEKLF
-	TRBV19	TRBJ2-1	ASSGGGLPV
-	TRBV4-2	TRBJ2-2	ASSQDLRSIGELF
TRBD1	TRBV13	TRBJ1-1	ASSLILLTGGSGAF
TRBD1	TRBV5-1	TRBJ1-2	ASSRDRGPYYT
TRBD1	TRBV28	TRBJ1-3	ASSFGQGVGNTIY
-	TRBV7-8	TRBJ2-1	ASRSRDSFYNEQF
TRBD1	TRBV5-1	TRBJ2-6	ASSWTPGTGLTGANVLT
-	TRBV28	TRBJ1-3	ASSSLRLGPGNTIY
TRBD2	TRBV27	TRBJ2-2	ASTLSGRPANTGELF
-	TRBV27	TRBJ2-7	ASSHQQVPSYEQY
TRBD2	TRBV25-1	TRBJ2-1	ASSELGAGGYNEQF
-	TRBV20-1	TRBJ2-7	SVESSYEQY
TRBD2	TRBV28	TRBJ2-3	ASSSPSGSYTQY
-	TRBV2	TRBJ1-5	ASSQGGNNQPQH
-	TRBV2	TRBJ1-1	ASSEVLDRALNTEAF
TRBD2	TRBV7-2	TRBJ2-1	ASSLAYAGGYDEQF
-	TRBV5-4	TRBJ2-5	ASSLVTKQETQY
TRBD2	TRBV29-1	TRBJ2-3	SVDLAGITDTQY
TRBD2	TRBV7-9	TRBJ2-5	ASSQVLAGGLWYQETQY
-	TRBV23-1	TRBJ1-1	ASNIKRGQNTEAF
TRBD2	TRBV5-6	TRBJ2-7	ASSRVAGGSYEQY